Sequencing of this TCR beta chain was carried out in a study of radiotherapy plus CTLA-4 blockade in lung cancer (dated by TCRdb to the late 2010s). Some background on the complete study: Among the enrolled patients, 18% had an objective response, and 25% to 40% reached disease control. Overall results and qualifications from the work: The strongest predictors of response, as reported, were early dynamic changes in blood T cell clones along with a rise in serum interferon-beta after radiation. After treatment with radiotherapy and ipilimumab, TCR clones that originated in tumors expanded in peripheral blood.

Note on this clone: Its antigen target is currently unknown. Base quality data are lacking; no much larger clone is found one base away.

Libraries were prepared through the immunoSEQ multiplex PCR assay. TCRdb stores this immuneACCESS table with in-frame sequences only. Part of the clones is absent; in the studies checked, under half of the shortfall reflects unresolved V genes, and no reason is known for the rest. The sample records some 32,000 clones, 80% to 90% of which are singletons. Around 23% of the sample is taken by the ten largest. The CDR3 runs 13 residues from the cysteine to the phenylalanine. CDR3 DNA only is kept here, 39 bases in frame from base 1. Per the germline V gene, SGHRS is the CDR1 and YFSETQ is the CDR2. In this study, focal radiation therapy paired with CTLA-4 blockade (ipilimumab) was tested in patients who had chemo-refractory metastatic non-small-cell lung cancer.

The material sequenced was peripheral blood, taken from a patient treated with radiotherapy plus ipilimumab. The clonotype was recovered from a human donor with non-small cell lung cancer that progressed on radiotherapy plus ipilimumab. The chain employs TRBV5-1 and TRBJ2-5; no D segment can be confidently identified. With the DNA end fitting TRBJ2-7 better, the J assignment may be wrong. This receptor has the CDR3 CASSLERSYEQYF. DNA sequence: TGCGCCAGCAGTCTAGAACGCTCCTACGAGCAGTACTTC.